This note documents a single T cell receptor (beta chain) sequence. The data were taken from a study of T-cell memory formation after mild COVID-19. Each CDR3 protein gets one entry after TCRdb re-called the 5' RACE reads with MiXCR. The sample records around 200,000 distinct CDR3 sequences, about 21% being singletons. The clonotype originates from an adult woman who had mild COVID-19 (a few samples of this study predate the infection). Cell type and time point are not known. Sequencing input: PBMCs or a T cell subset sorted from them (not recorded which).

The CDR3, as DNA: TGCAGTGCTAGAGACCCCGCGTGGGCGGACTATGGCTACACCTTC. Its protein is CSARDPAWADYGYTF. This chain joins TRBV20-1 and TRBJ1-2, with D unresolved. This CDR3 spans 15 amino acids. Germline V lookup: CDR1 DFQATT, CDR2 SNEGSKA (reference sequence). Trimming pared 0 bases from V and 3 bases from J, leaving 14 bases between.